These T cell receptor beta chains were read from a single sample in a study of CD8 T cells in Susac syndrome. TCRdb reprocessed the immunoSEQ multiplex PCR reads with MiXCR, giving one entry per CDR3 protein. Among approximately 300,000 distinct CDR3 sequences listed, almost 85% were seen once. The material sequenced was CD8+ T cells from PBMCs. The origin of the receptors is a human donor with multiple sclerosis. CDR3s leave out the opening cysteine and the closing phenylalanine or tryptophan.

cdr3_aa: ASTTGLSDTQY; v_call: TRBV12-3/TRBV12-4; cdr3_length: 11
cdr3_aa: ASSQDRDTQY; v_call: TRBV4-3; cdr3_length: 10
cdr3_aa: SVELAGGPANTGELF; v_call: TRBV29-1; cdr3_length: 15
cdr3_aa: SVENGRRKSITEAF; v_call: TRBV29-1; cdr3_length: 14
cdr3_aa: ASSFDRWNQPQH; v_call: TRBV28; cdr3_length: 12
cdr3_aa: ASSPPIQGARDEQF; v_call: TRBV18; cdr3_length: 14
cdr3_aa: ASSPWGSGGYT; v_call: TRBV6-5; cdr3_length: 11
cdr3_aa: ASSETRGGTEAF; v_call: TRBV7-2; cdr3_length: 12
cdr3_aa: ASSPDREGTIY; v_call: TRBV13; cdr3_length: 11
cdr3_aa: ASSQDPLPDRGSGELF; v_call: TRBV4-3; cdr3_length: 16
cdr3_aa: ASSLDGGGPNYGYT; v_call: TRBV28; cdr3_length: 14
cdr3_aa: AWSVSVDQPQH; v_call: TRBV30; cdr3_length: 11
cdr3_aa: AWTGGYTDTQY; v_call: TRBV30; cdr3_length: 11
cdr3_aa: ASSQDWGGAYNEQF; v_call: TRBV14; cdr3_length: 14
cdr3_aa: ASSLDNLSYNEQF; v_call: TRBV19; cdr3_length: 13
cdr3_aa: ASSYSGGVLLPEAF; v_call: TRBV6-5; cdr3_length: 14
cdr3_aa: ASSYLTSLNEQF; v_call: TRBV6-5; cdr3_length: 12
cdr3_aa: ASSFFRDRVGEQY; v_call: TRBV11-1; cdr3_length: 13
cdr3_aa: SPGTGDTGELF; v_call: TRBV20-1; cdr3_length: 11
cdr3_aa: ATSSVRDSTDTQY; v_call: TRBV15; cdr3_length: 13
cdr3_aa: ASSLITSGNEEETQY; v_call: TRBV28; cdr3_length: 15
cdr3_aa: ASSVGSVIPTYEQY; v_call: TRBV9; cdr3_length: 14
cdr3_aa: ASSDQGLAGYNEQF; v_call: TRBV9; cdr3_length: 14
cdr3_aa: ASSFSSGPTDTQY; v_call: TRBV28; cdr3_length: 13
cdr3_aa: ASSLAWDQPQH; v_call: TRBV7-9; cdr3_length: 11
cdr3_aa: ASTLVAAGARSYEQY; v_call: TRBV12-3/TRBV12-4; cdr3_length: 15
cdr3_aa: AGGFGPHTEAF; v_call: TRBV12-5; cdr3_length: 11
cdr3_aa: ASSFSGLAGVLEQF; v_call: TRBV6-5; cdr3_length: 14
cdr3_aa: ASSSRTSLRQETQY; v_call: TRBV28; cdr3_length: 14
cdr3_aa: ASSVASTGELF; v_call: TRBV9; cdr3_length: 11
cdr3_aa: ASSLSGTSGSYEQY; v_call: TRBV28; cdr3_length: 14
cdr3_aa: ASSLEGKNTEAF; v_call: TRBV5-5; cdr3_length: 12
cdr3_aa: ASSSSVSSYEQY; v_call: TRBV7-6; cdr3_length: 12
cdr3_aa: ASITDRDGYT; v_call: TRBV12-3/TRBV12-4; cdr3_length: 10
cdr3_aa: ASSSLSQWKSNQPQH; v_call: TRBV7-8; cdr3_length: 15
cdr3_aa: ASSLARDRGPANYGYT; v_call: TRBV12-3/TRBV12-4; cdr3_length: 16
cdr3_aa: ASSYGPKNTEAF; v_call: TRBV6-5; cdr3_length: 12
cdr3_aa: SAPGTDTRDTEAF; v_call: TRBV20-1; cdr3_length: 13
cdr3_aa: ASSFEHHEQF; v_call: TRBV5-4; cdr3_length: 10
cdr3_aa: ASRPDRLSTDTQY; v_call: TRBV27; cdr3_length: 13
cdr3_aa: ASSDAPGTWNGYT; v_call: TRBV7-3; cdr3_length: 13
cdr3_aa: ASSRFFRDSGNEAF; v_call: TRBV18; cdr3_length: 14
cdr3_aa: ASSWGPGGNEQF; v_call: TRBV19; cdr3_length: 12
cdr3_aa: ASSSSPTTGIYGYT; v_call: TRBV27; cdr3_length: 14
cdr3_aa: AWDGMNTEAF; v_call: TRBV30; cdr3_length: 10
cdr3_aa: ACDPGLALHPNTGELF; v_call: TRBV30; cdr3_length: 16
cdr3_aa: ASSESGAGDYNQPQH; v_call: TRBV25-1; cdr3_length: 15
cdr3_aa: SARDEVSSYEQY; v_call: TRBV20-1; cdr3_length: 12
cdr3_aa: ASSPWGGDPYEQY; v_call: TRBV9; cdr3_length: 13
cdr3_aa: SASPGVGYEQY; v_call: TRBV29-1; cdr3_length: 11
cdr3_aa: ASSLFVGTSTDTQY; v_call: TRBV27; cdr3_length: 14
cdr3_aa: ASSPGQDSNQPQH; v_call: TRBV5-6; cdr3_length: 13
cdr3_aa: ASSSAGEPQH; v_call: TRBV6-5; cdr3_length: 10